Sequencing of this T cell receptor (beta chain) was carried out in a study of T cells in Graves' hyperthyroidism and ophthalmopathy. Notes on the study in general: Ophthalmopathy was predicted by the model a median of approximately 6.6 months ahead of onset. Blood shared most expanded thyroid clonotypes above 0.001. Ophthalmopathy was separated from stable hyperthyroidism by a 13 V-J model.

RNA transcripts yielded amplified TCR beta CDR3 regions. The HTBI primer set drove a first-round RT-PCR of the TCR CDR3. MiXCR, run by TCRdb on the multiplex PCR reads, gives a single entry per CDR3 protein. The repertoire holds under 650,000 distinct CDR3 sequences, with 15% to 20% as singletons. This CDR3 has 14 amino acids. V lost 0 bases to trimming and J lost 0 bases, with 3 bases between them. In germline, CDR1 is SGDLS, CDR2 YYNGEE. The study excluded patients with uncontrolled infection, other autoimmune disease, pregnancy or lactation. This clonotype was observed many times. Its antigen is still unknown.

The receptor comes from a woman aged 25 to 39 with Graves' hyperthyroidism. This rearrangement joins TRBV9 to TRBJ2-2, with no clear D. The specimen sequenced was blood. The CDR3 is CASSVVSNTGELFF. The CDR3 DNA follows: TGTGCCAGCAGCGTAGTATCGAACACCGGGGAGCTGTTTTTT.